A single sample is the source of the 21 T cell receptor beta chains below, sequenced in a study of beta chain features in type 1 diabetes. The study reverse transcribed the entire isolated RNA, so it sequenced expressed TCRB transcripts. Profiled with immunoSEQ multiplex PCR; TCRdb holds only in-frame clones, not every one. Of under 400,000 clones in the sample, roughly 13% were seen once. The source material was naive CD4+ T cells from blood. All receptors come from a man in his late teens or twenties in good health.

The rearrangement joins TRBV15 to TRBJ1-5, with a weak D call TRBD1 (5 bases). Germline lookup yields CDR1 LNHNV and CDR2 YYDKDF (reference sequence). V was shortened by 3 bases and J by 7 bases, with 13 bases between the two germline ends. This CDR3 comprises 14 residues. CDR3 in amino acids: CATSSSRGQQPQHF. The CDR3 DNA follows: TGTGCCACCAGCAGTAGTAGGGGTCAGCAGCCCCAGCATTTT.

The V gene is TRBV6-6, the J gene TRBJ1-6; TRBD1 aligns across 11 bases. The CDR3 contains 16 residues. The germline V gene has CDR1 MNHNY and CDR2 SVGAGI (reference sequence). V lost 5 bases and J lost 6; bases outside the gene matches: 6. The CDR3 reads CASSTRDRGGNSPLHF. The CDR3 nucleotides are TGTGCCAGCAGTACGAGGGACAGGGGGGGTAATTCACCCCTCCACTTT.

This rearrangement joins TRBV30 to TRBJ2-5, with unresolved D. Germline lookup yields CDR1 GTSNPN and CDR2 SVGIG (reference sequence). The CDR3 totals 13 residues. Trimming left V 0 bases short and J 4 bases short, with 9 bases between. CDR3 loop: CAWSVSFGETQYF. The CDR3 DNA follows: TGTGCCTGGAGTGTCTCATTCGGAGAGACCCAGTACTTC.

There are a few counts of this clone. The chain links TRBV9 to TRBJ1-1, with D hard to call. The ends were cut back, 1 base at V and 2 bases at J, with 6 bases in the middle. Germline CDR1 and CDR2: SGDLS and YYNGEE. The CDR3 has 13 residues. Here the CDR3 DNA reads TGTGCCAGCAGCGTAATGGCCAACACTGAAGCTTTCTTT. Amino acid sequence: CASSVMANTEAFF.

This chain joins TRBV7-2 and TRBJ1-4; 8 nucleotides agree with TRBD1. V trimming: 1 base; J trimming: 6 bases; junction bases outside the gene matches: 7. Per the germline V gene, CDR1 is SGHTA and CDR2 is FQGNSA. This CDR3 comprises 16 residues. The CDR3 nucleotides read TGTGCCAGCAGCTTAGGGGGGGACAGGTTATATGAAAAACTGTTTTTT. This sequence encodes CASSLGGDRLYEKLFF.

This clone was seen more than once but under ten times. The chain joins TRBV5-1 to TRBJ1-4; 7 nucleotides line up with TRBD1. Germline V gene lookup returns CDR1 SGHRS and CDR2 YFSETQ. V was clipped by 2 bases and J by 3 bases; unmatched bases: 4. CDR3 length equals 15 residues. As DNA, the CDR3 is TGCGCCAGCAGCTTCACAGGGGTCGCTAATGAAAAACTGTTTTTT. As protein: CASSFTGVANEKLFF.

The chain links TRBV4-2 to TRBJ2-7; a weak D match, TRBD2 (5 bases). This CDR3 is built from 14 residues. V lost 1 base and J 3 bases, leaving 10 bases between the germline ends. In germline, CDR1 is LGHNA, CDR2 YNFKEQ. The CDR3 reads CASSQAGSLYEQYF. CDR3 DNA: TGTGCCAGCAGCCAAGCGGGGAGCCTCTACGAGCAGTACTTC.

V and J are TRBV18 and TRBJ2-6, with 8 nucleotides matching TRBD1. Germline CDR1 and CDR2: KGHSH and LQKENI. V shed 4 bases and J 0 bases; nucleotides not matched to a gene: 2. There are 16 residues in the CDR3. CDR3 in DNA: TGTGCCAGCTCACGGACAGGGAGCTCTGGGGCCAACGTCCTGACTTTC. Translation gives CASSRTGSSGANVLTF.

The gene calls are TRBV13 and TRBJ2-7; TRBD2 agrees at 10 bases. The CDR3 runs to 18 residues. Trimming cost V 0 bases and J 1 base; bases outside gene matches: 9. Looked up from germline, CDR1 is PRHDT and CDR2 is FYEKMQ (reference sequence). Here the CDR3 DNA reads TGTGCCAGCAGCTTAGGCCTCCTAGCGGGGGCCTTATCCTACGAGCAGTACTTC. This sequence encodes CASSLGLLAGALSYEQYF.

V and J are TRBV9 and TRBJ2-1; D might be TRBD2 (6 bases). The V gene's germline CDR1 is SGDLS and CDR2 YYNGEE. Trimming cost V 4 bases and J 4 bases, with 15 bases left between them. The CDR3 runs 15 residues. CDR3 region: CASSLSEGKYNEQFF. The CDR3 DNA reads TGTGCCAGCAGCCTGTCGGAGGGGAAGTACAATGAGCAGTTCTTC.

This chain connects TRBV5-6 to TRBJ1-1; a weak D match, TRBD1 (5 bases). CDR3 length: 15 residues. Germline V CDR1 and CDR2: SGHDT, YYEEEE. V gave up 3 bases and J gave up 6 bases, with 18 bases separating them. The CDR3 reads CASSSGGGLRAEAFF. Here the CDR3 DNA reads TGTGCCAGCAGCTCCGGGGGTGGGCTGAGAGCTGAAGCTTTCTTT.

This clone has just a few counts. Here the CDR3 DNA reads TGTGCCAGCAGCTCAACCGGGACTAGCGGGGGGGCGTACAATGAGCAGTTCTTC. This sequence encodes CASSSTGTSGGAYNEQFF. This sequence joins TRBV7-3 and TRBJ2-1; TRBD2 matches at 16 bases. The CDR3 has 18 amino acids. Germline V gives CDR1 SGHTA, CDR2 FQGTGA. V gave up 4 bases and J gave up 4 bases; unmatched junction bases: 7.

The J gene is TRBJ2-4, the V gene TRBV7-9; D is undetermined. V was pared by 5 bases and J by 3 bases, with 8 bases between. This CDR3 comprises 13 residues. Germline V lookup: CDR1 SEHNR, CDR2 FQNEAQ (reference sequence). Here the CDR3 reads CASSVQYKNIQYF. The CDR3 nucleotides are TGTGCCAGCAGCGTTCAGTACAAAAACATTCAGTACTTC.

The genes are TRBV7-8 and TRBJ1-5, with TRBD1 as a possible D gene (6 bases). The CDR3 loop spans 14 amino acids. Trimming removed 5 bases at V and 1 base at J, with 9 bases between. Germline loops: CDR1 SGHVS, CDR2 FQNEAQ. The CDR3 here is CASSRDTSNQPQHF. The CDR3 DNA is TGTGCCAGCAGCCGGGACACAAGCAATCAGCCCCAGCATTTT.

The DNA of the CDR3 is TGTGCCAGCAACCAGGGGTACTCCTACAATGAGCAGTTCTTC. Translation gives CASNQGYSYNEQFF. The genes are TRBV27 and TRBJ2-1; D is perhaps TRBD1 (6 bases). Germline CDR1 MNHEY, CDR2 SMNVEV (reference sequence). The CDR3 sequence is 14 residues long. Trimming pared 7 bases from V and 0 bases from J, leaving 10 bases between.

This clone was detected a few times. This chain uses TRBV5-1 with TRBJ1-5; 7 nucleotides line up with TRBD1. The CDR3 has 15 amino acids. Germline V gene sequence: CDR1 SGHRS, CDR2 YFSETQ. The J segment lost 3 bases and the V segment lost 2 bases, leaving 5 bases of the junction unmatched. The chain's CDR3 is CASSLQGSHNQPQHF. DNA of the CDR3: TGCGCCAGCAGCTTACAGGGGTCGCACAATCAGCCCCAGCATTTT.

V gene TRBV19 combines with J gene TRBJ2-3; 12 positions match TRBD2. The CDR3 spans 14 residues. The germline CDR1 and CDR2 sequences are LNHDA and SQIVND (reference sequence). V dropped 6 bases and J dropped 4; count of bases not matched to a gene: 2. Written as DNA, the CDR3 is TGTGCCAGTAGCCGGACTAGCGGGGCAGATACGCAGTATTTT. Its protein product is CASSRTSGADTQYF.

The CDR3 reads CASSLIFTDEQYF. CDR3 coding DNA: TGTGCCAGCAGCTTAATCTTCACAGACGAGCAGTACTTC. The chain combines TRBV7-9 with TRBJ2-7; D is unclear. CDR1 is SEHNR, CDR2 FQNEAQ, per germline (reference sequence). The CDR3 has 13 amino acids. Trimming removed 2 bases from V and 5 bases from J, with 10 bases in between.

The chain couples TRBV7-9 to TRBJ2-1; TRBD1 aligns across 11 bases. CDR1 is SEHNR and CDR2 is FQNEAQ in the germline V gene (reference sequence). The CDR3 contains 15 residues. J lost 6 bases, V lost 5 bases, and 6 bases had no gene match. In DNA form, the CDR3 reads TGTGCCAGCAGCCCGCTGGGACAGGGGGTCAATGAGCAGTTCTTC. Translated, it gives CASSPLGQGVNEQFF.

This clone was counted between two and nine times. V is TRBV28 and J is TRBJ1-2; TRBD1 matches at 9 bases. This CDR3 is 15 amino acids long. V lost 5 bases, J lost 3 bases, and 7 bases stayed unmatched. Looked up from germline, CDR1 is MDHEN and CDR2 is SYDVKM. DNA of the CDR3: TGTGCCAGCAGTGTACACCGGGACAGGGACTATGGCTACACCTTC. This encodes CASSVHRDRDYGYTF.

The sample holds a few counts of this clone. The chain carries TRBV11-2 and TRBJ2-1; perhaps TRBD2 as D (6 bases). The germline gives CDR1 SGHAT, CDR2 FQNNGV. The CDR3 has 15 amino acids. With 3 bases removed from V and 0 bases from J, the gap between germline ends came to 9 bases. The CDR3: CASSFGLLSYNEQFF. In nucleotides, the CDR3 is TGTGCCAGCAGCTTCGGACTACTCTCCTACAATGAGCAGTTCTTC.